The 20 T cell receptor beta chains in this list originate from one sample, sequenced in a study of early T cells in non-severe SARS-CoV-2 infection. Via MiXCR, TCRdb re-called the 5' RACE reads, giving one row per CDR3 protein. The repertoire holds about 77,000 distinct CDR3 sequences, with 9.5% to 15% as singletons. This specimen was whole blood, taken at baseline. These receptors came from an adult who was a healthcare worker with PCR-confirmed SARS-CoV-2 infection or an uninfected control (not recorded which). The donor label of this sample is uncertain.

This clonotype has a count of ten or more. V is TRBV6-6 and J is TRBJ1-1; 7 bases match TRBD1. This CDR3 comprises 16 residues. Germline assignment: CDR1 MNHNY and CDR2 SVGAGI (reference sequence). V lost 0 bases and J lost 3; bases outside the gene matches: 7. CDR3 residues: CASSYSRRQGYTEAFF. CDR3 DNA sequence: TGTGCCAGCAGTTACTCGCGGAGACAGGGTTACACTGAAGCTTTCTTT.

In this sample, this clonotype turned up many times. The chain uses TRBV6-5 and TRBJ2-2; D possibly uses TRBD1 or TRBD2 (5 bases each). Trimming shortened V by 6 bases and J by 6 bases, and 17 bases separated the two germline ends. The germline V gene has CDR1 MNHEY and CDR2 SVGAGI. This CDR3 spans 15 amino acids. CDR3 DNA sequence: TGTGCCAGCAGGTTAAACCGGGACCACCCCGGGGAGCTGTTTTTT. Its protein is CASRLNRDHPGELFF.

This clonotype was seen only a few times. The gene calls are TRBV12-3 or TRBV12-4 and TRBJ1-1, with TRBD1 matching over 7 bases. This CDR3 spans 15 amino acids. With V trimmed by 5 bases and J by 1 base, 7 bases remained unmatched. CDR3 nucleotide sequence: TGTGCCAGCAGTCCCTCGGGGACAGAGAACACTGAAGCTTTCTTT. This sequence encodes CASSPSGTENTEAFF.

The rearrangement joins TRBV5-5 to TRBJ1-2; TRBD1 matches 7 bases. Germline lookup yields CDR1 SGHKS and CDR2 YYEKEE (reference sequence). CDR3 size: 15 residues. The trim removed 4 bases at V and 4 bases at J, leaving 10 bases unmatched. The CDR3 DNA reads TGTGCCAGCAGCCCAGAGACAGGGTTTGGCTATGGCTACACCTTC. Amino acids: CASSPETGFGYGYTF.

This clonotype was picked up a small number of times. This rearrangement joins TRBV18 to TRBJ2-3; D call uncertain. The V end lost 2 bases, the J end lost 2 bases, and 11 bases lay between the germline ends. The CDR3 covers 15 residues. Per germline, CDR1 KGHSH and CDR2 LQKENI. The CDR3 region has the DNA TGTGCCAGCTCACCAATTAACAGCTACACAGATACGCAGTATTTT. This translates into CASSPINSYTDTQYF. The full variable domain, in which reference TRBV18 and TRBJ2-3 provide the parts outside the CDR3, is NAGVMQNPRHLVRRRGQEARLRCSPMKGHSHVYWYRQLPEEGLKFMVYLQKENIIDESGMPKERFSAEFPKEGPSILRIQQVVRGDSAAYFCASSPINSYTDTQYFGPGTRLTVL.

This chain joins TRBV24-1 and TRBJ2-3; no reliable D call. The CDR3 runs to 11 residues. The V end lost 7 bases, the J end lost 4 bases, and 5 bases lay between the germline ends. Per the germline V gene, CDR1 is KGHDR and CDR2 is SFDVKD. The CDR3 DNA sequence: TGTGCCACCAGCGCCGCAGATACGCAGTATTTT. Protein sequence: CATSAADTQYF.

The chain employs TRBV12-3 or TRBV12-4 and TRBJ1-2; no clear D gene. The CDR3 runs 14 residues. Trimming took 5 bases from V and 5 from J, leaving 15 bases between them. The CDR3: CASSLGRELYGYTF. CDR3 nucleotides: TGTGCCAGCAGTCTCGGACGGGAGCTTTATGGCTACACCTTC.

The genes are TRBV15 and TRBJ1-6; 8 bases agree with TRBD1. Trimming cost V 0 bases and J 10 bases; bases outside gene matches: 5. The CDR3 is made up of 15 amino acids. The germline CDR1 and CDR2 sequences are LNHNV and YYDKDF (reference sequence). The CDR3 spells CATSRDLTGASPLHF. CDR3 DNA: TGTGCCACCAGCAGAGATTTGACAGGGGCCTCACCCCTCCACTTT.

This clonotype was observed at least ten times. This sequence joins TRBV14 and TRBJ2-1; D is uncertain. The ends were cut back, 1 base at V and 6 bases at J, with 10 bases in the middle. The CDR3 is made up of 14 amino acids. Germline CDR1 is SGHDN and CDR2 is FVKESK. CDR3 residues: CASSQGVGINEQFF. The CDR3 DNA reads TGTGCCAGCAGCCAAGGGGTAGGGATCAATGAGCAGTTCTTC.

Ten or more counts support this clonotype. The chain links TRBV5-1 to TRBJ2-3, with TRBD1 as a possible D gene (5 bases). This CDR3 is built from 15 residues. Deletions cut 2 bases from V and 0 bases from J, with 10 bases between. CDR1 SGHRS and CDR2 YFSETQ come from the germline V gene. CDR3 nucleotides: TGCGCCAGCAGCTTCGGACAAGGCAGCACAGATACGCAGTATTTT. The encoded protein is CASSFGQGSTDTQYF.

The chain links TRBV2 to TRBJ2-3; 8 positions match TRBD2. The CDR3 length is 12 residues. The V gene's germline CDR1 is SNHLY and CDR2 FYNNEI. With V trimmed by 6 bases and J by 10 bases, 6 bases remained unmatched. CDR3 sequence: CASRRLALAQYF. DNA for the CDR3: TGTGCCAGCAGACGACTAGCGTTGGCGCAGTATTTT.

This clonotype appeared many times. The J gene is TRBJ1-4, the V gene TRBV20-1; D is unresolved. V dropped 1 base and J dropped 0 bases, with 6 bases sitting between them. The CDR3 sequence is 14 residues long. From germline, CDR1 is DFQATT and CDR2 SNEGSKA (reference sequence). The chain's CDR3 is CSARGTATNEKLFF. In nucleotides, the CDR3 is TGCAGTGCTAGAGGGACCGCAACTAATGAAAAACTGTTTTTT.

The chain is built from TRBV3-1 and TRBJ1-5; TRBD1 is a possible D gene (5 bases). V lost 3 bases to trimming and J lost 6 bases, with 12 bases between them. CDR3 length equals 14 residues. CDR1 is LGHDT and CDR2 is YNNKEL in the germline V gene (reference sequence). The CDR3 nucleotides are TGTGCCAGCAGCCAGGGGGTGGCCGGTCAGCCCCAGCATTTT. Translation: CASSQGVAGQPQHF.

This clonotype was observed a few times. The V gene is TRBV7-8, the J gene TRBJ2-5; 7 bases map to TRBD1. Germline loops: CDR1 SGHVS, CDR2 FQNEAQ. The CDR3 contains 14 residues. V trimming: 0 bases; J trimming: 4 bases; junction bases outside the gene matches: 2. CDR3 in DNA: TGTGCCAGCAGCTTAGCGGCAGGGGGAGAGACCCAGTACTTC. Encoded protein: CASSLAAGGETQYF.

The rearrangement links TRBV6-2 or TRBV6-3 to TRBJ1-4, with D perhaps matching TRBD1 (6 bases). The CDR3 has 14 residues. V lost 8 bases to trimming and J lost 7 bases, with 17 bases between them. Germline V gives CDR1 MNHEY, CDR2 SVGEGT. CDR3 loop: CASGTQGMSEKLFF. The CDR3 DNA reads TGTGCCAGCGGAACTCAGGGGATGAGTGAAAAACTGTTTTTT.

This clonotype was observed at least ten times. The V call is TRBV11-2, the J call TRBJ2-7, with 8 bases identical to TRBD1. Trimming took 5 bases from V and 1 from J; bases not matched to a gene: 13. The CDR3 runs to 17 residues. Per the germline V gene, CDR1 is SGHAT and CDR2 is FQNNGV. For the CDR3, the DNA is TGTGCCAGCAGCCGCGGGACAGGCGGACGCCCTTCCTACGAGCAGTACTTC. Protein sequence: CASSRGTGGRPSYEQYF.

This clonotype came up a few times. The rearrangement uses TRBV6-5 and TRBJ2-5; 9 bases match TRBD2. Germline V lookup: CDR1 MNHEY, CDR2 SVGAGI. V was pared by 7 bases and J by 5 bases, with 8 bases of the junction left unmatched. The length of the CDR3 is 14 residues. Here the CDR3 DNA reads TGTGCCAGCATGGCCAGCGGGGGGATGGAGACCCAGTACTTC. This translates into CASMASGGMETQYF.

This clonotype was counted at least ten times. V gene TRBV20-1 combines with J gene TRBJ1-1; D perhaps matches TRBD1 (5 bases). Germline V gene sequence: CDR1 DFQATT, CDR2 SNEGSKA (reference sequence). The V end lost 0 bases, the J end lost 2 bases, and 19 bases lay between the germline ends. The CDR3 spans 17 residues. Written as DNA, the CDR3 is TGCAGTGCTAGAGATCCACAACGGCAGGGTGATAACACTGAAGCTTTCTTT. Encoded protein: CSARDPQRQGDNTEAFF.

The DNA of the CDR3 is TGTGCCAGCAGTTACTCGAATCGAGATACGCAGTATTTT. This translates into CASSYSNRDTQYF. The chain joins TRBV6-6 to TRBJ2-3; D unresolved. The CDR3 covers 13 residues. V gave up 0 bases and J gave up 5 bases, with 6 bases separating them. The germline V gene has CDR1 MNHNY and CDR2 SVGAGI (reference sequence).

The genes are TRBV3-1 and TRBJ2-4; D possibly corresponds to TRBD2 (6 bases). The ends were cut back, 0 bases at V and 9 bases at J, with 12 bases in the middle. This CDR3 has 14 amino acids. Germline CDR1 reads LGHDT; CDR2 reads YNNKEL (reference sequence). CDR3 sequence: CASSQDRRRGIQYF. The CDR3 bases are TGTGCCAGCAGCCAAGATCGGAGGAGGGGCATTCAGTACTTC. The full variable domain, completed using reference TRBV3-1 and TRBJ2-4, is DTAVSQTPKYLVTQMGNDKSIKCEQNLGHDTMYWYKQDSKKFLKIMFSYNNKELIINETVPNRFSPKSPDKAHLNLHINSLELGDSAVYFCASSQDRRRGIQYFGAGTRLSVL.